Here is one T cell receptor beta chain with its context. These data come from a study of blood T cell repertoires in COVID-19. In the study overall: The study drew acute and convalescent COVID-19 samples from the United States, Italy and Spain. PBMCs, B-cell-depleted T cells, or T cells were the source of the cDNA or gDNA that made up the material.

Authors' analysis steps: Amplification of reference gene primers provided the estimated nucleated cell counts. Generated by immunoSEQ multiplex PCR, the TCRdb table keeps only in-frame clones and is missing some. The DNA was the basis for D and trimming; V, J and clone size are from that table. This sample yields fewer than 45,000 clones, of which approximately 91% are seen a single time; roughly an eighth belongs to the top ten. The CDR3 consists of 16 residues. Germline CDR1 reads SNHLY; CDR2 reads FYNNEI. V was clipped by 5 bases and J by 3 bases; unmatched bases: 9. The rearrangement joins TRBV2 to TRBJ2-3; 9 bases match TRBD1. The clonotype was recovered from a human donor in a cohort sampled during active COVID-19. Sequencing was done on a sample of peripheral blood. CDR3 amino acids: CASSKRGQGYTDTQYF. In DNA, the CDR3 is TGTGCCAGCAGTAAACGGGGACAGGGTTATACAGATACGCAGTATTTT.